This T cell receptor (beta chain) was identified in a study of blood T cells in healthy people across ages. As concerns this clonotype: Its antigen is unidentified.

A J-beta primer mix and a sample-barcoded 5' primer were used in a second PCR of about 7 to 12 cycles. MiXCR, applied by TCRdb to the 5' RACE reads, yields one record per CDR3 protein. The data contain 2 million or so distinct CDR3 sequences, just under 50% of them seen just once; the ten biggest clones take up less than 2.5%. General study points: Among T cells, TCR beta diversity per million cells dropped roughly linearly as age rose.

Germline V lookup: CDR1 SNHLY, CDR2 FYNNEI. The trim removed 2 bases at V and 5 bases at J, leaving 13 bases unmatched. This CDR3 is 17 amino acids long. This TCR was sampled from a woman in her forties in good health. The sequencing input was blood. V gene TRBV2 combines with J gene TRBJ2-5; 8 bases are shared with TRBD2. The CDR3 bases are TGTGCCAGCAGTGAACGGGGGGGGCAGATGGAGAGGGAGACCCAGTACTTC. Protein product: CASSERGGQMERETQYF. Full variable domain (missing parts from reference TRBV2 and TRBJ2-5): EPEVTQTPSHQVTQMGQEVILRCVPISNHLYFYWYRQILGQKVEFLVSFYNNEISEKSEIFDDQFSVERPDGSNFTLKIRSTKLEDSAMYFCASSERGGQMERETQYFGPGTRLLVL.